Sequencing of this T cell receptor (beta chain) was carried out in a study of CD8+CD57+ T cells in acquired aplastic anemia. About the research overall: On average, healthy donors gave 9.5 million to 14 million reads for CD4+ cells.

Notes on the study in general: Both patients and controls carried the same twenty-nine CD8+ CDR3 sequences.

Template material for TCR beta VDJ and CDR3 profiling consisted of genomic DNA. A single record per CDR3 protein comes from TCRdb applying MiXCR to the reads. The repertoire consists of some 180,000 distinct CDR3 sequences, with 40% to 55% occurring once and the leading ten covering under 3.5%. Details on this clonotype: No antigen is known for it.

Specimen: sorted CD4+, CD8+, or CD8+CD57+ T cells (not recorded which) from PBMCs. The TCR was taken from a human donor in good health.

The CDR3 DNA is TGCAGTTACGGGGGGACTCAAGAGACCCAGTACTTC. Its protein product is CSYGGTQETQYF. This chain links TRBV20-1 with TRBJ2-5; 7 bases match TRBD2. The CDR3 runs to 12 residues. After removal of 8 bases from V and 2 bases from J, the junction contained 5 bases not matched to a gene. Germline V gene lookup returns CDR1 DFQATT and CDR2 SNEGSKA (reference sequence).